This TCR beta chain was identified in a study of OX40 agonist ivuxolimab in advanced cancers. Study details: The study enrolled dose-escalation patients with hepatocellular carcinoma, melanoma, renal cell or head and neck cancer.

Method: immunoSEQ multiplex PCR; TCRdb's copy keeps in-frame clones and lacks some. The sample lists about 61,000 clones, about 88% occurring once. Trimming removed 0 bases from V and 1 base from J, with 6 bases in between. The CDR3 has 14 residues. CDR1 is LNHDA and CDR2 is SQIVND in the germline V gene (reference sequence). This TCR derives from an adult with an advanced solid tumor such as melanoma, head and neck, liver or kidney cancer. The sample here was CD4+ or CD8+ T cells sorted from blood, taken in a trial of the OX40 agonist ivuxolimab. The V call is TRBV19, the J call TRBJ1-1, with D unclear. The DNA for the CDR3 is TGTGCCAGTAGTATAGATCACGAGAACACTGAAGCTTTCTTT. This gives the protein CASSIDHENTEAFF.